These 3 T cell receptor beta chains share one sample of origin, sequenced in a study of identical twins. A single record per CDR3 protein comes from TCRdb applying MiXCR to the 5' RACE reads. The table records around 240,000 distinct CDR3 sequences, about 10% of them present only once. The sequenced sample consisted of memory T cells sorted from blood. The receptors were gathered from a man between 50 and 59 years old in good health.

At least ten counts were recorded for this clonotype. The V and J genes are TRBV5-1 and TRBJ2-1; D possibly matches TRBD1 or TRBD2 (5 bases each). The germline CDR1 and CDR2 sequences are SGHRS and YFSETQ. CDR3 length equals 15 residues. With 0 bases removed from V and 0 bases from J, the gap between germline ends came to 7 bases. CDR3 protein: CASSLEGSSYNEQFF. In DNA form, the CDR3 reads TGCGCCAGCAGCTTGGAGGGGAGCTCCTACAATGAGCAGTTCTTC.

At least ten counts were recorded for this clonotype. The chain employs TRBV7-2 and TRBJ2-1, with TRBD2 matching 9 bases. The CDR3 length is 16 residues. After removal of 3 bases from V and 4 bases from J, the junction contained 7 bases not matched to a gene. Germline V gene sequence: CDR1 SGHTA, CDR2 FQGNSA. The CDR3 nucleotides read TGTGCCAGCAGCTTGACTAGCGGAAATATATACAATGAGCAGTTCTTC. Translated: CASSLTSGNIYNEQFF.

This clonotype came up many times. This chain joins TRBV4-3 and TRBJ2-2; D is unresolved. The germline CDR1 and CDR2 sequences are LGHNA and YSLEER. There are 16 residues in the CDR3. The ends were cut back, 1 base at V and 6 bases at J, with 15 bases in the middle. For the CDR3, the DNA is TGCGCCAGCAGCCAAGTCCCCTATTCCACCCCCGGGGAGCTGTTTTTT. Translated, it gives CASSQVPYSTPGELFF.